Listed below are T cell receptor beta chains from one sample, sequenced in a study of identical twins. MiXCR, run by TCRdb on the 5' RACE reads, gives a single entry per CDR3 protein. The sample holds about 200,000 distinct CDR3 sequences; roughly a tenth are singletons and the top ten take more than 8.5%. The specimen sequenced was memory T cells sorted from blood. The receptors shown here come from a man aged 45-60 years in good health. Each CDR3 is given with its conserved first and last residue. The order of the fields is V gene, J gene, D gene, clone size, CDR3 protein, CDR3 DNA. D genes are given only for firm matches. Clone size is shown for a subset of rows, as once, few, many or a class of expanded clone.

V gene: TRBV5-6
J gene: TRBJ2-5
D gene: TRBD2
clone size: few
CDR3 protein: CASIRTRDETQYF
CDR3 DNA: TGTGCCAGCATCCGGACTAGGGATGAGACCCAGTACTTC

V gene: TRBV20-1
J gene: TRBJ2-5
D gene: -
clone size: many
CDR3 protein: CSARSAREETQYF
CDR3 DNA: TGCAGTGCCCGCTCGGCCAGAGAAGAGACCCAGTACTTC

V gene: TRBV4-2
J gene: TRBJ2-3
D gene: -
clone size: many
CDR3 protein: CASSQEAGQQYF
CDR3 DNA: TGTGCCAGCAGCCAAGAAGCGGGTCAGCAGTATTTT

V gene: TRBV6-5
J gene: TRBJ1-5
D gene: TRBD1
clone size: many
CDR3 protein: CASSSQQGPGQPQHF
CDR3 DNA: TGTGCCAGCAGTTCCCAACAGGGGCCAGGTCAGCCCCAGCATTTT

V gene: TRBV21-1
J gene: TRBJ1-1
D gene: -
clone size: -
CDR3 protein: CASSLFRPDRNTEAFF
CDR3 DNA: TGTGCCAGCAGCTTATTTAGACCGGACCGGAACACTGAAGCTTTCTTT

V gene: TRBV19
J gene: TRBJ1-5
D gene: -
clone size: -
CDR3 protein: CASSPTVLQGGNQPQHF
CDR3 DNA: TGTGCCAGTAGTCCAACAGTACTACAGGGAGGCAATCAGCCCCAGCATTTT

V gene: TRBV24-1
J gene: TRBJ2-1
D gene: TRBD1
clone size: many
CDR3 protein: CATSGPGGYNEQFF
CDR3 DNA: TGTGCCACCAGTGGGCCAGGGGGCTACAATGAGCAGTTCTTC

V gene: TRBV6-2/TRBV6-3
J gene: TRBJ1-5
D gene: TRBD1
clone size: few
CDR3 protein: CASRQTGNGQPQHF
CDR3 DNA: TGTGCCAGCAGGCAGACAGGGAATGGACAGCCCCAGCATTTT

V gene: TRBV5-5
J gene: TRBJ2-7
D gene: -
clone size: -
CDR3 protein: CASSVELVSTYEQYF
CDR3 DNA: TGTGCCAGCAGCGTAGAACTCGTTTCGACCTACGAGCAGTACTTC

V gene: TRBV6-1
J gene: TRBJ2-2
D gene: -
clone size: many
CDR3 protein: CASRDLATGELFF
CDR3 DNA: TGTGCCAGCAGGGACCTAGCCACCGGGGAGCTGTTTTTT

V gene: TRBV11-2
J gene: TRBJ2-6
D gene: -
clone size: -
CDR3 protein: CASSLDSSPSGANVLTF
CDR3 DNA: TGTGCCAGCAGCTTAGACAGCAGCCCCTCTGGGGCCAACGTCCTGACTTTC

V gene: TRBV15
J gene: TRBJ2-1
D gene: -
clone size: many
CDR3 protein: CATSLTGPNEQFF
CDR3 DNA: TGTGCCACCAGCTTGACTGGACCGAATGAGCAGTTCTTC

V gene: TRBV28
J gene: TRBJ1-4
D gene: -
clone size: few
CDR3 protein: CASHRDEKLFF
CDR3 DNA: TGTGCCAGTCATAGGGATGAAAAACTGTTTTTT

V gene: TRBV5-1
J gene: TRBJ2-2
D gene: -
clone size: many
CDR3 protein: CASRTGEAGELFF
CDR3 DNA: TGCGCCAGCCGAACAGGGGAGGCCGGGGAGCTGTTTTTT

V gene: TRBV4-3
J gene: TRBJ1-6
D gene: -
clone size: -
CDR3 protein: CASSQDGGSNSPINF
CDR3 DNA: TGCGCCAGCAGCCAAGACGGGGGGAGTAATTCACCCATCAACTTT

V gene: TRBV20-1
J gene: TRBJ1-2
D gene: TRBD1
clone size: many
CDR3 protein: CSAPDRGLVYGYTF
CDR3 DNA: TGCAGTGCTCCAGACAGGGGGCTCGTCTATGGCTACACCTTC

V gene: TRBV4-3
J gene: TRBJ1-4
D gene: -
clone size: many
CDR3 protein: CASSQGLAVNEKLFF
CDR3 DNA: TGCGCCAGCAGCCAAGGGTTGGCAGTTAATGAAAAACTGTTTTTT

V gene: TRBV7-2
J gene: TRBJ2-5
D gene: TRBD2
clone size: few
CDR3 protein: CASSLGRGAQETQYF
CDR3 DNA: TGTGCCAGCAGCTTAGGGCGGGGGGCCCAAGAGACCCAGTACTTC

V gene: TRBV3-1
J gene: TRBJ1-5
D gene: TRBD1
clone size: -
CDR3 protein: CASSLGQGRHQPQHF
CDR3 DNA: TGTGCCAGCAGCCTGGGACAGGGGCGCCATCAGCCCCAGCATTTT

V gene: TRBV6-2/TRBV6-3
J gene: TRBJ1-2
D gene: -
clone size: -
CDR3 protein: CASSYGLGDGYTF
CDR3 DNA: TGTGCCAGCAGTTACGGTTTGGGGGACGGCTACACCTTC

V gene: TRBV12-3/TRBV12-4
J gene: TRBJ2-2
D gene: -
clone size: few
CDR3 protein: CASQTLGLNTGELFF
CDR3 DNA: TGTGCCTCCCAGACTTTAGGGCTAAACACCGGGGAGCTGTTTTTT

V gene: TRBV30
J gene: TRBJ2-5
D gene: TRBD2
clone size: many
CDR3 protein: CAWSGLAQETQYF
CDR3 DNA: TGTGCCTGGAGTGGACTAGCGCAAGAGACCCAGTACTTC

V gene: TRBV29-1
J gene: TRBJ2-7
D gene: -
clone size: many
CDR3 protein: CSAVDSHYEQYF
CDR3 DNA: TGCAGCGCCGTGGACAGTCACTACGAGCAGTACTTC

V gene: TRBV5-1
J gene: TRBJ2-3
D gene: -
clone size: many
CDR3 protein: CASSSYSTDTQYF
CDR3 DNA: TGCGCCAGCAGCTCTTATAGCACAGATACGCAGTATTTT

V gene: TRBV20-1
J gene: TRBJ2-7
D gene: -
clone size: -
CDR3 protein: CSAHLGGLGEQYF
CDR3 DNA: TGCAGTGCCCACTTGGGGGGGCTGGGCGAGCAGTACTTC

V gene: TRBV25-1
J gene: TRBJ2-2
D gene: -
clone size: many
CDR3 protein: CASSEYTGELFF
CDR3 DNA: TGTGCCAGCAGTGAGTACACCGGGGAGCTGTTTTTT

V gene: TRBV4-2
J gene: TRBJ2-3
D gene: -
clone size: few
CDR3 protein: CASSQVGVLRGPQGTDTQYF
CDR3 DNA: TGTGCCAGCAGCCAAGTTGGGGTCCTACGAGGGCCGCAGGGCACAGATACGCAGTATTTT

V gene: TRBV20-1
J gene: TRBJ2-7
D gene: TRBD2
clone size: many
CDR3 protein: CSASPSGRGYEQYF
CDR3 DNA: TGCAGTGCTAGTCCTAGCGGGAGAGGCTACGAGCAGTACTTC

V gene: TRBV3-1
J gene: TRBJ1-2
D gene: TRBD1
clone size: many
CDR3 protein: CASSQARGAGGDGYTF
CDR3 DNA: TGTGCCAGCAGCCAAGCCCGGGGGGCAGGGGGTGATGGCTACACCTTC

V gene: TRBV5-1
J gene: TRBJ2-2
D gene: TRBD1
clone size: once
CDR3 protein: CAGSIAGTGFGELFF
CDR3 DNA: TGCGCCGGCAGCATCGCCGGGACAGGGTTCGGGGAGCTGTTTTTT

V gene: TRBV29-1
J gene: TRBJ1-2
D gene: -
clone size: -
CDR3 protein: CSVGDGYTF
CDR3 DNA: TGCAGCGTAGGCGATGGCTACACCTTC

V gene: TRBV18
J gene: TRBJ2-7
D gene: -
clone size: -
CDR3 protein: CASSPPQRRQFHEQYF
CDR3 DNA: TGTGCCAGCTCACCACCTCAGCGACGCCAGTTCCACGAGCAGTACTTC

V gene: TRBV20-1
J gene: TRBJ2-7
D gene: TRBD1
clone size: -
CDR3 protein: CSARDPRQGAGEQYF
CDR3 DNA: TGCAGTGCTAGAGACCCCCGACAGGGGGCCGGAGAGCAGTACTTC

V gene: TRBV12-3/TRBV12-4
J gene: TRBJ2-7
D gene: -
clone size: many
CDR3 protein: CASSLGQGVYEQYF
CDR3 DNA: TGTGCCAGCAGTTTGGGCCAGGGAGTCTACGAGCAGTACTTC

V gene: TRBV4-1
J gene: TRBJ2-5
D gene: TRBD2
clone size: few
CDR3 protein: CASSRGVAGGRETQYF
CDR3 DNA: TGCGCCAGCAGCCGGGGGGTAGCGGGGGGACGTGAGACCCAGTACTTC

V gene: TRBV12-3/TRBV12-4
J gene: TRBJ2-7
D gene: TRBD1
clone size: -
CDR3 protein: CASSPRIGGDRGYEQYF
CDR3 DNA: TGTGCCAGCAGCCCAAGGATTGGAGGGGACAGGGGGTACGAGCAGTACTTC

V gene: TRBV20-1
J gene: TRBJ2-3
D gene: TRBD2
clone size: -
CDR3 protein: CSAGLAGGSDTQYF
CDR3 DNA: TGCAGTGCTGGACTAGCGGGAGGATCAGATACGCAGTATTTT

V gene: TRBV2
J gene: TRBJ1-6
D gene: TRBD1
clone size: many
CDR3 protein: CASSLGQKYNSPLHF
CDR3 DNA: TGTGCCAGCAGCCTGGGACAGAAGTATAATTCACCCCTCCACTTT

V gene: TRBV20-1
J gene: TRBJ1-6
D gene: TRBD1
clone size: -
CDR3 protein: CSARPGGAGNSPLHF
CDR3 DNA: TGCAGTGCTAGACCAGGGGGCGCGGGGAATTCACCCCTCCACTTT

V gene: TRBV20-1
J gene: TRBJ1-5
D gene: -
clone size: many
CDR3 protein: CSAYGLNQPQHF
CDR3 DNA: TGCAGTGCTTACGGCCTCAATCAGCCCCAGCATTTT

V gene: TRBV6-2/TRBV6-3
J gene: TRBJ1-5
D gene: TRBD1
clone size: many
CDR3 protein: CASSYSYSPGDRGSSSNQPQHF
CDR3 DNA: TGTGCCAGCAGTTACTCATATTCCCCTGGGGACAGGGGTTCTAGCAGCAATCAGCCCCAGCATTTT

V gene: TRBV29-1
J gene: TRBJ1-2
D gene: -
clone size: many
CDR3 protein: CSVGEGNYGYTF
CDR3 DNA: TGCAGCGTTGGGGAAGGGAACTATGGCTACACCTTC

V gene: TRBV6-5
J gene: TRBJ2-1
D gene: TRBD2
clone size: -
CDR3 protein: CASSFLAGGSSYNEQFF
CDR3 DNA: TGTGCCAGCAGTTTTTTAGCGGGGGGGAGCTCCTACAATGAGCAGTTCTTC

V gene: TRBV19
J gene: TRBJ2-7
D gene: -
clone size: -
CDR3 protein: CASSISQGRGNEQYF
CDR3 DNA: TGTGCCAGTAGCATCTCCCAGGGGAGAGGCAACGAGCAGTACTTC

V gene: TRBV29-1
J gene: TRBJ2-5
D gene: -
clone size: few
CDR3 protein: CSVLEWQETQYF
CDR3 DNA: TGCAGCGTTTTAGAGTGGCAAGAGACCCAGTACTTC

V gene: TRBV7-2
J gene: TRBJ2-7
D gene: TRBD1
clone size: -
CDR3 protein: CASSPGQGLAEQYF
CDR3 DNA: TGTGCCAGCAGCCCCGGACAGGGGTTGGCCGAGCAGTACTTC

V gene: TRBV12-3/TRBV12-4
J gene: TRBJ1-6
D gene: TRBD1
clone size: -
CDR3 protein: CASSNRGPTSNSPLHF
CDR3 DNA: TGTGCCAGCAGCAACAGGGGCCCTACAAGTAATTCACCCCTCCACTTT

V gene: TRBV18
J gene: TRBJ1-4
D gene: TRBD1
clone size: -
CDR3 protein: CASSPRNDRGNRNEKLFF
CDR3 DNA: TGTGCCAGCTCACCACGGAACGACAGGGGGAATAGGAATGAAAAACTGTTTTTT

V gene: TRBV2
J gene: TRBJ2-3
D gene: TRBD2
clone size: many
CDR3 protein: CASSGEREPDTQYF
CDR3 DNA: TGTGCCAGCAGTGGGGAGCGGGAGCCAGATACGCAGTATTTT

V gene: TRBV4-3
J gene: TRBJ2-4
D gene: -
clone size: -
CDR3 protein: CASSQDGRDPNIQYF
CDR3 DNA: TGCGCCAGCAGCCAAGATGGTAGGGATCCAAACATTCAGTACTTC